The 8 T cell receptor beta chains below come from one sample, sequenced in a study of T-cell reconstitution after alpha-beta-depleted transplantation in children. Researchers prepared the TCRbeta library using unique molecular identifiers, the study reports. TCRdb called the PCR reads again in MiXCR, with one record for every CDR3 protein. The table has roughly 100,000 distinct CDR3 sequences, roughly 7.6% seen once; the top ten hold around 17%. Material: PBMCs, obtained before TCRalphabeta/CD19-depleted stem cell transplant. The receptors originated from a boy aged 2-15 years with acute lymphoblastic leukemia, due to receive a stem cell transplant.

A few counts support this clonotype. The CDR3 spells CASSYSEGYSNQPQHF. For the CDR3, the DNA is TGTGCCAGCAGTTACTCGGAAGGGTATAGCAATCAGCCCCAGCATTTT. This chain links TRBV6-5 with TRBJ1-5; D is ambiguous. This CDR3 has 16 residues. Germline CDR1 is MNHEY and CDR2 is SVGAGI. Trimming removed 0 bases at V and 0 bases at J, with 9 bases between.

The rearrangement uses TRBV4-2 and TRBJ2-1; D unclear. In germline, CDR1 is LGHNA, CDR2 YNFKEQ. V shed 0 bases and J shed 7 bases, with 7 bases lying between them. The CDR3 has 13 residues. The DNA for the CDR3 is TGTGCCAGCAGCCAAGAATCCGGGAATGAGCAGTTCTTC. It yields the protein CASSQESGNEQFF.

This clonotype was detected many times. This chain uses TRBV4-2 with TRBJ2-3; TRBD2 aligns across 8 bases. There are 17 residues in the CDR3. Germline-derived CDR1 and CDR2 are LGHNA and YNFKEQ. After removal of 0 bases from V and 4 bases from J, the junction contained 9 bases not matched to a gene. This CDR3 is CASSQDPGAGGSDTQYF. The CDR3 DNA sequence: TGTGCCAGCAGCCAAGATCCTGGGGCGGGGGGTTCAGATACGCAGTATTTT.

This clonotype was detected a few times. The rearrangement joins TRBV3-1 to TRBJ1-3, with D hard to call. The ends were cut back, 1 base at V and 1 base at J, with 5 bases in the middle. CDR3 length: 14 amino acids. Germline assignment: CDR1 LGHDT and CDR2 YNNKEL (reference sequence). The CDR3 sequence is CASSQAGSGNTIYF. CDR3 nucleotides: TGTGCCAGCAGCCAAGCCGGTTCTGGAAACACCATATATTTT.

The rearrangement links TRBV4-1 to TRBJ1-2, with D possibly TRBD1 on 6 matching bases. The germline gives CDR1 MGHRA, CDR2 YSYEKL. The CDR3 covers 13 residues. V dropped 2 bases and J dropped 4 bases, with 8 bases sitting between them. Here the CDR3 DNA reads TGCGCCAGCAGCCAACAACAGGGCTATGGCTACACCTTC. This codes for CASSQQQGYGYTF.

This clonotype has more than one count but fewer than ten. The chain joins TRBV7-2 to TRBJ2-5, with 12 bases fitting TRBD2. V trimming: 3 bases; J trimming: 4 bases; junction bases outside the gene matches: 9. CDR1 is SGHTA, CDR2 FQGNSA, per germline. The CDR3 is 17 residues long. CDR3 coding DNA: TGTGCCAGCAGCTTGCTAGCGGGGGGGATCTATGGAGAGACCCAGTACTTC. This sequence encodes CASSLLAGGIYGETQYF. Supplemented by reference TRBV7-2 and TRBJ2-5, the full variable domain reads GAGVSQSPSNKVTEKGKDVELRCDPISGHTALYWYRQSLGQGLEFLIYFQGNSAPDKSGLPSDRFSAERTGGSVSTLTIQRTQQEDSAVYLCASSLLAGGIYGETQYFGPGTRLLVL.

This clonotype was counted ten times or more. The chain has TRBV28 and TRBJ1-5; unclear D gene. The ends were cut back, 6 bases at V and 2 bases at J, with 11 bases in the middle. Germline V gives CDR1 MDHEN, CDR2 SYDVKM. The CDR3 totals 14 residues. The CDR3 DNA is TGTGCCAGCAGAGAGAACGGCGGCAATCAGCCCCAGCATTTT. This sequence encodes CASRENGGNQPQHF.

The V call is TRBV20-1, the J call TRBJ2-3; D could derive from TRBD1 or TRBD2 (6 bases each). Germline values: CDR1 DFQATT, CDR2 SNEGSKA (reference sequence). The CDR3 totals 12 residues. The V and J ends lost 4 bases and 6 bases respectively, with 11 bases between them. CDR3 nucleotides: TGCAGTGCTATCCAAGGGGGGGATACGCAGTATTTT. Protein: CSAIQGGDTQYF.